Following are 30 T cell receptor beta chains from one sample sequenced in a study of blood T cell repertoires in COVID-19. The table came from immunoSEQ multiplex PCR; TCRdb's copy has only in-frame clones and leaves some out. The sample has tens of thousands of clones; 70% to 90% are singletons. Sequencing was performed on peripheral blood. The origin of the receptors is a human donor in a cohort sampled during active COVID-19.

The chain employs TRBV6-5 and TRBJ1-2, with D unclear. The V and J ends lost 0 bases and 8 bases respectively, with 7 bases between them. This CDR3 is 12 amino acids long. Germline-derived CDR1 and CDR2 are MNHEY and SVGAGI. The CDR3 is CASSYSEGGYTF. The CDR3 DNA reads TGTGCCAGCAGTTACTCGGAGGGCGGCTACACCTTC.

The CDR3 loop reads CASSLTGNVREKLFF. The CDR3 DNA reads TGTGCCAGCAGCCTAACAGGGAACGTCAGAGAAAAACTGTTTTTT. The rearrangement links TRBV3-1 (or the pseudogene TRBV3-2) to TRBJ1-4; D might be TRBD1 (6 bases). Trimming took 4 bases from V and 8 from J, leaving 17 bases between them. The CDR3 is 15 residues long. Germline CDR1 reads LGHDT; CDR2 reads YNNKEL (reference sequence).

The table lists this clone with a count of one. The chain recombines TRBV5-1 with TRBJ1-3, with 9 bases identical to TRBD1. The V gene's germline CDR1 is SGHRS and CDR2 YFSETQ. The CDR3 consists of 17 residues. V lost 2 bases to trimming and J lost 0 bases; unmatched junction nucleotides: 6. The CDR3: CASSFRDRASSGNTIYF. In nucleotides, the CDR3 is TGCGCCAGCAGCTTTAGGGACAGGGCGAGCTCTGGAAACACCATATATTTT.

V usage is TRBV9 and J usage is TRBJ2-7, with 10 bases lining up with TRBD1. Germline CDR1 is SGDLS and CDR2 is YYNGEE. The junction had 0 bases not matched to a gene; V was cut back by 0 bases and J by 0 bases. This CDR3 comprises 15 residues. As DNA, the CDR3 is TGTGCCAGCAGCGTAGGACAGGGGGCCTCCTACGAGCAGTACTTC. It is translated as CASSVGQGASYEQYF.

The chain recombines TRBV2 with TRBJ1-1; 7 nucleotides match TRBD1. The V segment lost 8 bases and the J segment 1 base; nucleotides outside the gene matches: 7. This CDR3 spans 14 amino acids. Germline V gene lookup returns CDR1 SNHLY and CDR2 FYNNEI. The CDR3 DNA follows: TGTGCCAGCCAGGGACAGCGAGGGAACACTGAAGCTTTCTTT. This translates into CASQGQRGNTEAFF.

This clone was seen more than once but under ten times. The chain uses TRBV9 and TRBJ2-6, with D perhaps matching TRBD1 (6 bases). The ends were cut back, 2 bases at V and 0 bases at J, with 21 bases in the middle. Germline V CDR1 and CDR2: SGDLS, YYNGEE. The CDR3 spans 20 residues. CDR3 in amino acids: CASSVRGMTGSYSGANVLTF. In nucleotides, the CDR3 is TGTGCCAGCAGCGTCCGTGGGATGACAGGCTCTTACTCTGGGGCCAACGTCCTGACTTTC.

The CDR3 is CASSPRTGFEQYF. Written as DNA, the CDR3 is TGTGCCAGCAGCCCCCGGACAGGTTTCGAGCAGTACTTC. The J gene is TRBJ2-7, the V gene TRBV11-3; 7 bases align to TRBD1. The length of the CDR3 is 13 residues. J gave up 6 bases and V 5 bases, and 7 bases lay outside the gene matches. The germline gives CDR1 SGHNT, CDR2 YENEEA.

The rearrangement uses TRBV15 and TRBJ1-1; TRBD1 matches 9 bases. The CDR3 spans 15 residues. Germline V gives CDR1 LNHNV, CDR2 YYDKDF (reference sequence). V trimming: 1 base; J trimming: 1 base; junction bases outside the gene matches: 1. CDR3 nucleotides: TGTGCCACCAGCAGAGGGGGACAGGGGAACACTGAAGCTTTCTTT. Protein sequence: CATSRGGQGNTEAFF.

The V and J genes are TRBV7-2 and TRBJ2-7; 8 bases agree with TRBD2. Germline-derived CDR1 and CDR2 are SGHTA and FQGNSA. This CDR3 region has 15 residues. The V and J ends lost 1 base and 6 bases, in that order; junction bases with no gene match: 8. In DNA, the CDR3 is TGTGCCAGCAGCTTAGAGGACGGGGGGGTTGTCGAGCAGTACTTC. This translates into CASSLEDGGVVEQYF.

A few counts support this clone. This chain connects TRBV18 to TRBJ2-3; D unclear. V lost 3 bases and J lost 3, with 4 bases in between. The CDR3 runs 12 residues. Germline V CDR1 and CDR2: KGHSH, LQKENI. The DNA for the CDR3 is TGTGCCAGCTCACCTTCGACAGATACGCAGTATTTT. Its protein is CASSPSTDTQYF.

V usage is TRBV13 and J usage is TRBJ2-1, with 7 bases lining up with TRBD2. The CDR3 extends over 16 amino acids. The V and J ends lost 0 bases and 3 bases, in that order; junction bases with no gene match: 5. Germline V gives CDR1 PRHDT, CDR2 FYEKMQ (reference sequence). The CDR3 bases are TGTGCCAGCAGCTTAGGAAGGGCTAGCGGCTACAATGAGCAGTTCTTC. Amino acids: CASSLGRASGYNEQFF.

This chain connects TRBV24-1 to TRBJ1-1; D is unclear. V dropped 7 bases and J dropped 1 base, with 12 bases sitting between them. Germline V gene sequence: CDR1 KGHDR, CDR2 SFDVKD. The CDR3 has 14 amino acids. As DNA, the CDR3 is TGTGCCACCAGAGCGGGCCAGCAGAACACTGAAGCTTTCTTT. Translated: CATRAGQQNTEAFF.

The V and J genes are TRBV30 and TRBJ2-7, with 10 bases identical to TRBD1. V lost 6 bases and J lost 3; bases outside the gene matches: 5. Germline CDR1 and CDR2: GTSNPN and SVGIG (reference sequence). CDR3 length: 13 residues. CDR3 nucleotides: TGTGCCTGTACCGGGACAGGGGACTACGAGCAGTACTTC. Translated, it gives CACTGTGDYEQYF.

The CDR3 DNA is TGCGCCAGCAGCCAAGAACAGGGAGTCGACGAGCAGTACTTC. Translating gives CASSQEQGVDEQYF. This chain connects TRBV4-3 to TRBJ2-7, with TRBD1 as a possible D gene (6 bases). The CDR3 is 14 residues long. Trimming cost V 0 bases and J 5 bases, with 11 bases left between them. Germline lookup yields CDR1 LGHNA and CDR2 YSLEER.

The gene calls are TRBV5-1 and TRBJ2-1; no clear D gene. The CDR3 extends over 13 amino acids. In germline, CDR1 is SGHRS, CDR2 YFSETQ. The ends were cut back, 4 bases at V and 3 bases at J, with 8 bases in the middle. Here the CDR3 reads CASSEDFYNEQFF. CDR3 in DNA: TGCGCCAGCAGCGAAGACTTCTACAATGAGCAGTTCTTC. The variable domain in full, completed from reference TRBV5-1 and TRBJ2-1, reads KAGVTQTPRYLIKTRGQQVTLSCSPISGHRSVSWYQQTPGQGLQFLFEYFSETQRNKGNFPGRFSGRQFSNSRSEMNVSTLELGDSALYLCASSEDFYNEQFFGPGTRLTVL.

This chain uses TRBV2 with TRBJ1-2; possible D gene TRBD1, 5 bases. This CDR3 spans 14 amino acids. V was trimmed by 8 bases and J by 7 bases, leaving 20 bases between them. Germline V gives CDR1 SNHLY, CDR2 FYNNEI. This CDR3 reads CASWGDWTEAGYTF. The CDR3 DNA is TGTGCCAGCTGGGGGGATTGGACCGAAGCTGGCTACACCTTC.

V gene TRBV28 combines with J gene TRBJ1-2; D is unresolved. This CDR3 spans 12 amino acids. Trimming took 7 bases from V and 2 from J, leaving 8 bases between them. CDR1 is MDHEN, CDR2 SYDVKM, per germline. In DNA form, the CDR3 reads TGTGCCAGCAACGCGCTCAACTATGGCTACACCTTC. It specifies CASNALNYGYTF.

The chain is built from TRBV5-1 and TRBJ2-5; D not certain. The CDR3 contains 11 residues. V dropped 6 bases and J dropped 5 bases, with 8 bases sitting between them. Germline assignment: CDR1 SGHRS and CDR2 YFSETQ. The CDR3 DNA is TGCGCCAGCACTGCCGGGGAGACCCAGTACTTC. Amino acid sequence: CASTAGETQYF.

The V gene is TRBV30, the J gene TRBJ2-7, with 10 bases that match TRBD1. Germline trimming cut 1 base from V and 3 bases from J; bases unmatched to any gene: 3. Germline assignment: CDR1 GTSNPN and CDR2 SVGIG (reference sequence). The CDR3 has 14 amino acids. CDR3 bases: TGTGCCTGGAGTGGCGGGACAGGGGTCTACGAGCAGTACTTC. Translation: CAWSGGTGVYEQYF.

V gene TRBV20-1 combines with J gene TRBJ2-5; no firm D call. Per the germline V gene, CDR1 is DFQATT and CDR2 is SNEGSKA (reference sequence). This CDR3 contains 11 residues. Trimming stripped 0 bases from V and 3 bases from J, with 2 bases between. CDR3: CSARDKETQYF. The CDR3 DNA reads TGCAGTGCTAGAGATAAAGAGACCCAGTACTTC.

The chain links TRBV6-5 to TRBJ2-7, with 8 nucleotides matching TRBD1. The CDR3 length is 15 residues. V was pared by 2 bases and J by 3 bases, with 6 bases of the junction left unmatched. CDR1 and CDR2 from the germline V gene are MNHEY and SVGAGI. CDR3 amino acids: CASSYGTGPLYEQYF. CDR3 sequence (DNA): TGTGCCAGCAGTTACGGGACAGGTCCCCTCTACGAGCAGTACTTC.

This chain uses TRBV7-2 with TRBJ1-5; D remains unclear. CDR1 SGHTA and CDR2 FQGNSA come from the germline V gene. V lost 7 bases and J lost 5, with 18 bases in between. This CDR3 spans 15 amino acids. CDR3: CASTLVPGLDQPQHF. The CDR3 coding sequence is TGTGCCAGCACATTAGTCCCCGGGTTAGATCAGCCCCAGCATTTT.

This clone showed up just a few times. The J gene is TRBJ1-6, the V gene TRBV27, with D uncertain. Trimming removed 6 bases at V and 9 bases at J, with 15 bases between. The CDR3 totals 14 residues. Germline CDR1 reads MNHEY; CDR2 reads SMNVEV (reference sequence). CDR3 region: CASSPNRVGSPLHF. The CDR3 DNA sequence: TGTGCCAGCAGCCCCAATCGGGTGGGTTCACCCCTCCACTTT.

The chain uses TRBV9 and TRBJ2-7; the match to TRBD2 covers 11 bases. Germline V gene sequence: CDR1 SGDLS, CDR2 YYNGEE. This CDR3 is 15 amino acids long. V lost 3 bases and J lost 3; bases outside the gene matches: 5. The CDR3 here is CASSARTSGYYEQYF. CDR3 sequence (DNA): TGTGCCAGCAGCGCTCGGACTAGCGGGTACTACGAGCAGTACTTC.

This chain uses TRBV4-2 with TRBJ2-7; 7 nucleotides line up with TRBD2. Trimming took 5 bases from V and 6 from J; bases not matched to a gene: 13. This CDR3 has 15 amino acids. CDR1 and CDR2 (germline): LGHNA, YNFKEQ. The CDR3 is CASSTQGGKMSEQYF. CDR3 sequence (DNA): TGTGCCAGCAGCACTCAGGGAGGGAAAATGAGCGAGCAGTACTTC.

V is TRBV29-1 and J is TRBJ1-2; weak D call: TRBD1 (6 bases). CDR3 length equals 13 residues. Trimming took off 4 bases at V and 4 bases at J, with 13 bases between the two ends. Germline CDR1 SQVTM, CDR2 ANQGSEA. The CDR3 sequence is CSVGGGPRYGYTF. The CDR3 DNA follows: TGCAGCGTTGGGGGGGGGCCCCGCTATGGCTACACCTTC.

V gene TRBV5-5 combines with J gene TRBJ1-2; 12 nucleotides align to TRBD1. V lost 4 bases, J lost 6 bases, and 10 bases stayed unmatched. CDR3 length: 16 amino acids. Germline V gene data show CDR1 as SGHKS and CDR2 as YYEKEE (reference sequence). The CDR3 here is CASSRGQGASVDGYTF. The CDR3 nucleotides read TGTGCCAGCAGCCGGGGACAGGGGGCCTCTGTTGATGGCTACACCTTC.

For the CDR3, the DNA is TGTGCCACCAGTGCTGCAGGGGGTCGGTACGAGCAGTACTTC. The encoded protein is CATSAAGGRYEQYF. The chain combines TRBV24-1 with TRBJ2-7, with 7 bases lining up with TRBD1. The length of the CDR3 is 14 residues. CDR1 is KGHDR, CDR2 SFDVKD, per germline. V lost 5 bases and J lost 4; bases outside the gene matches: 7.

The CDR3 loop reads CATSRDLKSKGSGGPPSTDTQYF. The CDR3 DNA reads as TGTGCCACCAGCAGAGATCTCAAGTCCAAGGGAAGCGGGGGGCCTCCTAGCACAGATACGCAGTATTTT. The V gene is TRBV15, the J gene TRBJ2-3; 9 bases map to TRBD2. There are 23 residues in the CDR3. Germline V CDR1 and CDR2: LNHNV, YYDKDF (reference sequence). V shed 0 bases, J shed 0 bases, and the junction held 22 bases outside the gene matches.

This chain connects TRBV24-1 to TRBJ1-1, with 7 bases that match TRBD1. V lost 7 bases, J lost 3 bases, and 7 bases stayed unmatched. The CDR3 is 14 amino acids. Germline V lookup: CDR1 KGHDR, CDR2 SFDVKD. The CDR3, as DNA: TGTGCCACCAGCCGGACAGGTAGGGACACTGAAGCTTTCTTT. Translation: CATSRTGRDTEAFF.